The clone carrying this TCR beta chain was recorded a few times. The antigen is not known. This sample was taken from a study of beta chain features in type 1 diabetes. Study-wide findings and caveats: The study found fewer insertions and more deletions at VDJ junctions in type 1 diabetes patients.

Expressed TCRB transcripts got sequenced, as all isolated RNA was reverse transcribed. Measured with immunoSEQ multiplex PCR; TCRdb has only the in-frame clones, and not every one. The sample shows over 150,000 clones, around 13% of them seen only once. The sequence came from a woman between 18 and 29 years old in good health. The material sequenced was central memory CD4+ T cells from blood.

The CDR3 here is CASSVTGFGELFF. The CDR3 DNA is TGTGCCAGCAGCGTTACAGGGTTCGGGGAGCTGTTTTTT. The chain joins TRBV7-9 to TRBJ2-2; TRBD1 is a possible D gene (6 bases). Deletions cut 5 bases from V and 7 bases from J, with 11 bases between. This CDR3 region has 13 residues. Germline CDR1 reads SEHNR; CDR2 reads FQNEAQ (reference sequence).